This TCR beta chain came from a study of siplizumab effects on memory and regulatory T cells. Whole-study results and caveats: The diversity of naive T cells seemed greater than that of memory cells, and their alloresponse contribution seemed major. Few alloreactive clones mapped to unstimulated subsets. Proliferating CD4+ or CD8+ clones, roughly 75-97% of them, lacked an assignable naive or memory phenotype.

Coculture of mixed lymphocyte reaction cells was performed at 37°C for approximately six days. V was clipped by 1 base and J by 6 bases, with 9 bases between them. CDR3 size: 14 residues. Germline CDR1 LNHDA, CDR2 SQIVND (reference sequence). This clone was counted between two and nine times. As yet, its antigen is unknown. Each sample contributed around 1.1 x 10^5 TCR templates to the assay. Assay: immunoSEQ multiplex PCR; the TCRdb copy retains only in-frame clones and omits some. The sample records almost 20,000 clones, approximately 40% being singletons. The receptor's source is a human donor in good health; the cells came from an allogeneic mixed lymphocyte reaction. Some clones in this sample may be carry-over from other donors' samples. V gene TRBV19 combines with J gene TRBJ2-2; tentative D call: TRBD2 (6 bases). The sequenced sample was CFSE-low (dividing) CD4+ T cells sorted from an allogeneic mixed lymphocyte reaction. CDR3 loop: CASSIVGGPGELFF. The CDR3 DNA sequence: TGTGCCAGTAGTATAGTCGGGGGACCCGGGGAGCTGTTTTTT.